Listed below are T cell receptor beta chains from one sample, sequenced in a study of cytomegalovirus exposure and HLA in healthy donors. Here immunoSEQ multiplex PCR was the method, and the copy in TCRdb shows in-frame clones only, minus some. This specimen shows 75,000 to 90,000 clones; the ten leading clones hold 1.5%. The source material was PBMCs. These TCRs come from a woman aged 60-70 years in good health and CMV-seronegative. The CDR3 runs from the conserved cysteine through the conserved F or W. A D gene is named only where the DNA matches it firmly.

cdr3_length	v_call	j_call	d_call	cdr3_nt	cdr3_aa
13	TRBV4-1	TRBJ2-7	NA	TGCGCCAGCAGTTTCCCGGGAGTGGACGAGCAGTACTTC	CASSFPGVDEQYF
16	TRBV15	TRBJ1-6	NA	TGTGCCACCAGCAGAGGGGGCGGACAGTTGAATTCACCCCTCCACTTT	CATSRGGGQLNSPLHF
15	TRBV7-6	TRBJ2-3	NA	TGTGCCAGCAGCCAGCAGGGTTGGTTGACAGATACGCAGTATTTT	CASSQQGWLTDTQYF
17	TRBV9	TRBJ2-7	TRBD1	TGTGCCAGCAGCGTAGATCTTCCGGGACAGGGAGCCTACGAGCAGTACTTC	CASSVDLPGQGAYEQYF
16	TRBV6-1	TRBJ1-6	TRBD1	TGTGCCAGCAGTGCCCGAAACAGGGGCTATAATTCACCCCTCCACTTT	CASSARNRGYNSPLHF
11	TRBV14	TRBJ2-5	NA	TGTGCCAGCGCGAATAGTGGGACCCAGTACTTC	CASANSGTQYF
15	TRBV6-5	TRBJ2-7	NA	TGTGCCAGCAGTTACTCGCGGGGTCCGACCTACGAGCAGTACTTC	CASSYSRGPTYEQYF
14	TRBV18	TRBJ2-2	NA	TGTGCCAGCTCACCAATCACAGGAACCGGGGAGCTGTTTTTT	CASSPITGTGELFF
12	TRBV29-1	TRBJ2-2	NA	TGCAGCGTTGAAAGGGGCACCGGGGAGCTGTTTTTT	CSVERGTGELFF
16	TRBV23-1	TRBJ2-7	TRBD1	TGCGCCAGCAGTCAATTAGGCCGACAGGGACGGTACGAGCAGTACTTC	CASSQLGRQGRYEQYF
15	TRBV19	TRBJ2-7	NA	TGTGCCAGTAGTATCTCCGGGACTGTCGGCTACGAGCAGTACTTC	CASSISGTVGYEQYF
15	TRBV11-2	TRBJ1-1	NA	TGTGCCAGCAGCCCCATCCAGGGGATGAACACTGAAGCTTTCTTT	CASSPIQGMNTEAFF
13	TRBV7-3	TRBJ1-3	NA	TGTGCCAACAGCTTACACTCTGGAAACACCATATATTTT	CANSLHSGNTIYF
14	TRBV4-3	TRBJ2-3	NA	TGCGCCAGCAGCCAAGATCCAGGGGGGTATACGCAGTATTTT	CASSQDPGGYTQYF
14	TRBV5-1	TRBJ1-4	TRBD1	TGCGCCAGCAGCCGGACAGGGGGTATTGAAAAACTGTTTTTT	CASSRTGGIEKLFF
15	TRBV5-1	TRBJ2-1	TRBD2	TGCGCCAGCAGCCCGCCCACTAGCGAGTCAAATGAGCAGTTCTTC	CASSPPTSESNEQFF
13	TRBV5-5	TRBJ1-1	NA	TGTGCCAGCAGCTTCGAGCCGAACACTGAAGCTTTCTTT	CASSFEPNTEAFF
16	TRBV6-1	TRBJ1-5	NA	TGTGCCAGCAGTGTTCTCCTAGGATATAGCAATCAGCCCCAGCATTTT	CASSVLLGYSNQPQHF
15	TRBV4-3	TRBJ1-1	TRBD1	TGCGCCAGCAGCCAAGACAGGGGGCTTGACACTGAAGCTTTCTTT	CASSQDRGLDTEAFF
15	TRBV25-1	TRBJ1-4	TRBD1	TGTGCCAGCAGCAACAGGGGAGGCACTAATGAAAAACTGTTTTTT	CASSNRGGTNEKLFF
16	TRBV4-3	TRBJ1-3	NA	TGCGCCAGCAGCCAAAGGGCAGGGGATTCTGGAAACACCATATATTTT	CASSQRAGDSGNTIYF
18	TRBV25-1	TRBJ2-5	NA	TGTGCCAGCAGTGAATCGGTCCCCGGCCAGGACTTCTCCGAGACCCAGTACTTC	CASSESVPGQDFSETQYF
15	TRBV6-1	TRBJ2-5	TRBD2	TGTGCCAGCAGTGAATCGCTAGCGGGAGTTGAGACCCAGTACTTC	CASSESLAGVETQYF
15	TRBV7-8	TRBJ1-6	NA	TGTGCCAGCAGCTTAGACGTCAGGGTGGCATCACCCCTCCACTTT	CASSLDVRVASPLHF
15	TRBV10-1	TRBJ1-3	NA	TGCGCCTACCTTTTTCGGGGGTCTCCCGGAAACACCATATATTTT	CAYLFRGSPGNTIYF
12	TRBV10-3	TRBJ1-4	NA	TGTGCCATCAGTGACAGCTCAGACAGACTGTTTTTT	CAISDSSDRLFF
12	TRBV6-5	TRBJ1-6	NA	TGTGCCAGCAGTCGGCAGGCGCCACCCCTCCACTTT	CASSRQAPPLHF
12	TRBV30	TRBJ2-4	NA	TGTGCCTCAGGGTCGTCCAAAAACATTCAGTACTTC	CASGSSKNIQYF
13	TRBV18	TRBJ2-7	NA	TGTGCCAGCTCACCAGGGAGGACCTACGAGCAGTACTTC	CASSPGRTYEQYF
13	TRBV7-2	TRBJ1-5	TRBD1	TGTGCCAGCAGCCGGACAGGGGGTAAGGCCCAGCATTTT	CASSRTGGKAQHF
15	TRBV4-1	TRBJ2-7	TRBD1	TGCGCCAGCAGCCACCAGACAGGGAAGACCTACGAGCAGTACTTC	CASSHQTGKTYEQYF
17	TRBV10-3	TRBJ2-2	TRBD1	TGTGCCATCAGTGAGTCGCTCGGACAGGGGGCGACCGGGGAGCTGTTTTTT	CAISESLGQGATGELFF
16	TRBV4-2	TRBJ1-1	TRBD1	TGTGCCAGCAGCCAAAGGGACAGGGGACCGAACACTGAAGCTTTCTTT	CASSQRDRGPNTEAFF
14	TRBV4-1	TRBJ2-1	TRBD2	TGCGCCAGCAGCCTCCCGGGAGGGGGGAATGAGCAGTTCTTC	CASSLPGGGNEQFF
12	TRBV11-2	TRBJ2-7	NA	TGTGCCAGCAGCCCCTTTATCTACGAGCAGTACTTC	CASSPFIYEQYF
11	TRBV30	TRBJ1-2	TRBD1	TGTGCCTGGAGTCTGGGACAGTCATACACCTTC	CAWSLGQSYTF
16	TRBV6-5	TRBJ2-3	TRBD2	TGTGCCAGCAGTTACGGGGCGAGCGGGAGGACAGATACGCAGTATTTT	CASSYGASGRTDTQYF
12	TRBV7-2	TRBJ2-1	NA	TGTGCCAGCAGAAGGAGTCCCTATGAGCAGTTCTTC	CASRRSPYEQFF
15	TRBV6-5	TRBJ2-5	TRBD2	TGTGCCAGCAGTTACCCGGGACTAGAAAAAGAGACCCAGTACTTC	CASSYPGLEKETQYF
13	TRBV7-2	TRBJ1-4	NA	TGTGCCAGCAGCTTAGGGGCTTGGGAAAAACTGTTTTTT	CASSLGAWEKLFF
16	TRBV7-6	TRBJ2-1	TRBD1	TGTGCCAGCAGCTACTTGGACAGGGGCATCGACAATGAGCAGTTCTTC	CASSYLDRGIDNEQFF
13	TRBV19	TRBJ2-2	NA	TGTGCCAGTTCGACAGGGAACACCGGGGAGCTGTTTTTT	CASSTGNTGELFF
15	TRBV10-1	TRBJ2-7	TRBD2	TGCGCCAGCAGTCTCGGGACTAGCGCGACCTACGAGCAGTACTTC	CASSLGTSATYEQYF
14	TRBV27	TRBJ2-5	NA	TGTGCCAGCAGGGGCCAAGGGGATTTTGGGACCCAGTACTTC	CASRGQGDFGTQYF
15	TRBV7-8	TRBJ1-2	NA	TGTGCCAGCAGCCCTGACAGTAACGCTAACTATGGCTACACCTTC	CASSPDSNANYGYTF
16	TRBV27	TRBJ2-7	TRBD1	TGTGCCAGCAGTTCTCAACCGGGACAGGGACCCTACGAGCAGTACTTC	CASSSQPGQGPYEQYF
16	TRBV7-8	TRBJ1-5	NA	TGTGCCAGCAGCTTAATTCCAGAGGCGAGCAATCAGCCCCAGCATTTT	CASSLIPEASNQPQHF
15	TRBV5-1	TRBJ2-7	TRBD1	TGCGCCAGCAGCATCGGACAGGGGGCTACCTACGAGCAGTACTTC	CASSIGQGATYEQYF
15	TRBV7-2	TRBJ1-5	NA	TGTGCCAGCAGCTTAGTCGGTCAGGGATTTCAGCCCCAGCATTTT	CASSLVGQGFQPQHF
19	TRBV6-8	TRBJ2-2	TRBD1	TGTGCCAGCAGTTGTCCTAGGGGACAGGCCTTTGAATGCACCGGGGAGCTGTTTTTT	CASSCPRGQAFECTGELFF
14	TRBV15	TRBJ2-7	TRBD1	TGTGCCACCAGCAGACGGGACAGCTCCTACGAGCAGTACTTC	CATSRRDSSYEQYF
14	TRBV28	TRBJ2-5	NA	TGTGCCAGCAGTTTACGGGGCGGGACGGAGACCCAGTACTTC	CASSLRGGTETQYF
15	TRBV11-2	TRBJ1-1	NA	TGTGCCAGCAGACTTGGCCCTCGGGGGAACACTGAAGCTTTCTTT	CASRLGPRGNTEAFF
14	TRBV6-1	TRBJ2-7	NA	TGTGCCAGCAAGCTCGACAGAAACTCCTACGAGCAGTACTTT	CASKLDRNSYEQYF
12	TRBV29-1	TRBJ2-5	NA	TGCAGCGTTGAGTTTCAGGTAGAGACCCAGTACTTC	CSVEFQVETQYF
12	TRBV7-8	TRBJ1-2	TRBD1	TGTGCCAGCAGCGAAACAGGGGATGGCTACACCTTC	CASSETGDGYTF
16	TRBV28	TRBJ1-4	NA	TGTGCCAGCAGTTTCAATATAGGGGCGACGGATGAAAAACTGTTTTTT	CASSFNIGATDEKLFF